Sequencing of this TCR beta chain was carried out in a study of CXCR3-negative and CXCR3-positive naive CD8 T cells. Findings of the study overall: The TRB CDR3s that CXCR3-positive naive cells carried were more hydrophobic than those of CXCR3-negative naive cells.

In preparing the TRB cDNA libraries, 5' RACE with UMI labels was used. TCRdb reprocessed the 5' RACE reads, keeping one entry per CDR3 protein, no DNA. Its table records about 5,200 distinct CDR3 sequences. Regarding this clonotype: What it recognizes is unknown.

The germline CDR1 and CDR2 sequences are SGHDT and YYEEEE. CDR3 length equals 14 residues. Each CD8+ T cell subset was flow-sorted in triplicate. Every sort contained about 310,000 cells. This chain uses TRBV5-6 with TRBJ1-5; the D call from TCRdb, TRBD1, cannot be confirmed without DNA. The sequencing input was naive CXCR3+ CD8+ T cells from blood. Subset here: CD45RO-CCR7+CD27+CD95- naive CD8+ T cells expressing CXCR3 (TNR3+). This receptor was identified in a human donor in good health. Some clones in this sample may be carry-over from other donors' samples. CDR3 amino acids: CASSFGQGGQPQHF. Supplemented by reference TRBV5-6 and TRBJ1-5, the full variable domain reads DAGVTQSPTHLIKTRGQQVTLRCSPKSGHDTVSWYQQALGQGPQFIFQYYEEEERQRGNFPDRFSGHQFPNYSSELNVNALLLGDSALYLCASSFGQGGQPQHFGDGTRLSIL.